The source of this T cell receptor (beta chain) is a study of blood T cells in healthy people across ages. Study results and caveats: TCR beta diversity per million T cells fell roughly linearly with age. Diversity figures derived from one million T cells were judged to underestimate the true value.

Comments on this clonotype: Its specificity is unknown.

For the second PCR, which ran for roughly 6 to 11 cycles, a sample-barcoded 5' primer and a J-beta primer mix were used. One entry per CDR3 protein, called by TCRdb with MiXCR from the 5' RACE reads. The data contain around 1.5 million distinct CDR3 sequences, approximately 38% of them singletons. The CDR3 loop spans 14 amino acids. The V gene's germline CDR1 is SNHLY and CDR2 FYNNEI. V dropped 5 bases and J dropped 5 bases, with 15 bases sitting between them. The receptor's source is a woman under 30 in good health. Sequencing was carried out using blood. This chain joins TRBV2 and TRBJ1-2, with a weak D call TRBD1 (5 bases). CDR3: CASSSGGSGYGYTF. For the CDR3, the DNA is TGTGCCAGCAGTAGCGGGGGTTCGGGGTATGGCTACACCTTC.